This T cell receptor beta chain stems from a study of blood T cell repertoires in COVID-19. Study-level information: Material from acute and convalescent COVID-19 was sourced from the United States, Italy and Spain. Nucleic acid was either cDNA or gDNA, and it came from T cells, B-cell-depleted T cells, or PBMCs.

The CDR3 sequence is 16 residues long. Looked up from germline, CDR1 is SGDLS and CDR2 is YYNGEE. Losses at the gene ends were 1 base for V and 2 bases for J; bases not matched to a gene: 6. TCRdb's copy holds only in-frame clones and misses some; the assay was immunoSEQ multiplex PCR. The data show some 100,000 clones, nearly 90% seen once. The sequence was collected from an older woman with acute or convalescent COVID-19. The chain uses TRBV9 and TRBJ2-1, with TRBD2 matching over 7 bases. The sequenced material came from peripheral blood. The chain's CDR3 is CASSVIGSGTYNEQFF. CDR3 DNA sequence: TGTGCCAGCAGCGTAATAGGGAGCGGGACCTACAATGAGCAGTTCTTC.